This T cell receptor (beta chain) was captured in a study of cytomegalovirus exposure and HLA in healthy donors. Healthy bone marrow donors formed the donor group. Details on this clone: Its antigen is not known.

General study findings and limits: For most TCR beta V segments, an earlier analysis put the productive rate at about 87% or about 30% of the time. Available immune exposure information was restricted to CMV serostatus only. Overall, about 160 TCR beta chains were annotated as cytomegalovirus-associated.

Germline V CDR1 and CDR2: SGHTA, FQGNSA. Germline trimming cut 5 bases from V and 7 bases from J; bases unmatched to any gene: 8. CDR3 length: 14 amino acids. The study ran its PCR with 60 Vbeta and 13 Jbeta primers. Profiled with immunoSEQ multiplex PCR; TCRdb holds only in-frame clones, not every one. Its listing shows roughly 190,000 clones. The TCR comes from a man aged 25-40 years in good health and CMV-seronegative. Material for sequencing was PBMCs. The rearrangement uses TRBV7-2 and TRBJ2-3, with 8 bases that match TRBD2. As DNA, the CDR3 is TGTGCCAGCAGCCCACGGGGCGGGGGGCATACGCAGTATTTT. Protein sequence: CASSPRGGGHTQYF.